One and the same sample provided the 5 T cell receptor beta chains below, sequenced in a study of shared clonotypes between healthy human individuals. Assay used: immunoSEQ multiplex PCR; TCRdb lists only in-frame clones, some missing. Of some 320,000 clones listed, 80% to 90% are singletons. Sequences were obtained from memory CD8+ T cells sorted from blood. Subset defined: CD45RO+ cells pooled with CCR7-negative TemRA cells. The receptors stem from a man aged 18-30 years in good health.

J is TRBJ2-3 and V is TRBV2; D gene ambiguous. The CDR3 totals 14 residues. Germline CDR1 and CDR2: SNHLY and FYNNEI. V gave up 1 base and J gave up 0 bases, with 5 bases separating them. The CDR3 spells CASSEELSTDTQYF. As DNA, the CDR3 is TGTGCCAGCAGTGAAGAACTGAGCACAGATACGCAGTATTTT.

In regard to this clone: A far larger clone is one base from this, pointing to a likely read error. The rearrangement links TRBV27 to TRBJ2-7, with 9 bases fitting TRBD1. Germline V gene lookup returns CDR1 MNHEY and CDR2 SMNVEV (reference sequence). The trim removed 5 bases at V and 5 bases at J, leaving 1 base unmatched. The CDR3 is 12 residues long. CDR3 residues: CASSRTGDEQYF. Written as DNA, the CDR3 is TGTGCCAGCAGTAGGACAGGGGACGAGCAGTACTTC.

This chain uses TRBV27 with TRBJ2-1, with D perhaps matching TRBD1 (5 bases). Trimming stripped 7 bases from V and 5 bases from J, with 12 bases between. The CDR3 totals 13 residues. Germline V gene data show CDR1 as MNHEY and CDR2 as SMNVEV (reference sequence). CDR3: CASTSTEDNEQFF. The CDR3 region has the DNA TGTGCCAGCACCTCGACAGAGGACAATGAGCAGTTCTTC.

The chain carries TRBV27 and TRBJ2-3, with D uncertain. V was clipped by 5 bases and J by 4 bases, with 19 bases between them. The CDR3 runs 16 residues. CDR1 is MNHEY, CDR2 SMNVEV, per germline (reference sequence). The CDR3 DNA follows: TGTGCCAGCAGTATCCTAACCGAGGCTGGGGCAGATACGCAGTATTTT. It translates to CASSILTEAGADTQYF.

The chain has TRBV10-3 and TRBJ1-2; TRBD1 is a possible D gene (6 bases). The CDR3 extends over 12 amino acids. Deletions cut 8 bases from V and 1 base from J, with 8 bases between. Per germline, CDR1 ENHRY and CDR2 SYGVKD. The CDR3: CAIGTSNYGYTF. CDR3 in DNA: TGTGCCATCGGGACAAGTAACTATGGCTACACCTTC.